This T cell receptor (beta chain) derives from a study of identifying expanded T cells in peripheral blood. Overall study findings and caveats: Over around two and four weeks, about 16 and 19 clones changed, versus roughly 1.2 between replicates.

Germline assignment: CDR1 SGHNT and CDR2 YENEEA. Trimming shortened V by 3 bases and J by 9 bases, and 6 bases separated the two germline ends. CDR3 length: 11 residues. Data came from immunoSEQ multiplex PCR; TCRdb stores just in-frame clones and leaves some out. The data contain tens of thousands of clones, 88% of them singletons. Concerning this clone itself: No antigen is known for it.

This sequence originates from a person between 18 and 75 years old in good health. The sequenced material came from blood. The chain uses TRBV11-3 and TRBJ2-1; D remains unclear. CDR3 coding DNA: TGTGCCAGCAGCTTCAGCGTTGAGCAGTTCTTC. This codes for CASSFSVEQFF.